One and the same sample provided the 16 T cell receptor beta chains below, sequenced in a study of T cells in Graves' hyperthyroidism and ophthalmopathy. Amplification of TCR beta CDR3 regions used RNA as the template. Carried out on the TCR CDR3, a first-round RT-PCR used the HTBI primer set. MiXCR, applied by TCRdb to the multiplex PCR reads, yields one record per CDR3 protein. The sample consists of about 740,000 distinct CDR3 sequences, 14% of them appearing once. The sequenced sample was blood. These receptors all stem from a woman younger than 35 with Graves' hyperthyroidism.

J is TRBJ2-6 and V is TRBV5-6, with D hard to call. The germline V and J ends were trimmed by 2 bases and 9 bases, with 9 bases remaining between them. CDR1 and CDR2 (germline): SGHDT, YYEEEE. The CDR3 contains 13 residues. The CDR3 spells CASSLAGYNVLTF. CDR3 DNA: TGTGCCAGCAGCTTAGCCGGATACAACGTCCTGACTTTC.

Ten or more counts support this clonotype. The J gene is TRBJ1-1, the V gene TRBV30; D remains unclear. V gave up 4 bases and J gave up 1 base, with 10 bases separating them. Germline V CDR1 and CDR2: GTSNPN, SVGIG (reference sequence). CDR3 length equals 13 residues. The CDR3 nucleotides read TGTGCCTGGACGGAAGAGTGGAACACTGAAGCTTTCTTT. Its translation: CAWTEEWNTEAFF.

CDR3 residues: CASSHLIWGAVTDTQYF. The DNA of the CDR3 is TGTGCCAGCAGCCACTTGATTTGGGGTGCGGTCACAGATACGCAGTATTTT. The chain recombines TRBV12-3 or TRBV12-4 with TRBJ2-3; no definite D call. V was clipped by 6 bases and J by 2 bases, with 21 bases between them. This CDR3 is 17 amino acids long.

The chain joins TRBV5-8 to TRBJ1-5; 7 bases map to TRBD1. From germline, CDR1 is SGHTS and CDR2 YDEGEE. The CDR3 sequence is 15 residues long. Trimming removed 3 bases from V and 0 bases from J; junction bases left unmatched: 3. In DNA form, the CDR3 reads TGTGCCAGCAGCTCCGGGGACAGTAGCAATCAGCCCCAGCATTTT. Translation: CASSSGDSSNQPQHF.

CDR3 protein: CASSSGEYTQYF. The CDR3 DNA reads TGTGCCAGCAGCTCAGGGGAATATACGCAGTATTTT. V usage is TRBV6-1 and J usage is TRBJ2-3; D may be TRBD1 (6 bases). V was pared by 6 bases and J by 7 bases, with 11 bases between. This CDR3 spans 12 amino acids. Germline V gene lookup returns CDR1 MNHNS and CDR2 SASEGT.

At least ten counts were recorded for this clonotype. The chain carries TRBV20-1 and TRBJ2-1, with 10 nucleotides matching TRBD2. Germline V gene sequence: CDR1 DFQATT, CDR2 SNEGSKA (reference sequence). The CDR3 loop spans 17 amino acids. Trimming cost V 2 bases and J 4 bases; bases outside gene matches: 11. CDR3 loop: CSARPAAASGSYNEQFF. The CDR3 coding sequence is TGCAGTGCTAGACCGGCAGCCGCTAGCGGGAGTTACAATGAGCAGTTCTTC.

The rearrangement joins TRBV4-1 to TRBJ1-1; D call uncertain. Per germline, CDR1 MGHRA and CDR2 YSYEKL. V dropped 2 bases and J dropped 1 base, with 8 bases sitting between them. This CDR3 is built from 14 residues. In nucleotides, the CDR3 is TGCGCCAGCAGCCAATCGACGGGGAACACTGAAGCTTTCTTT. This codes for CASSQSTGNTEAFF.

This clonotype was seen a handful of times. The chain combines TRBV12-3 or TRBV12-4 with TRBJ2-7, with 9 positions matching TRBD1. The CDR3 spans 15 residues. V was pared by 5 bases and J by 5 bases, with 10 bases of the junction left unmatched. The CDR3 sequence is CASSPVQGARHEQYF. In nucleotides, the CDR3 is TGTGCCAGCAGTCCGGTACAGGGGGCGCGGCACGAGCAGTACTTC.

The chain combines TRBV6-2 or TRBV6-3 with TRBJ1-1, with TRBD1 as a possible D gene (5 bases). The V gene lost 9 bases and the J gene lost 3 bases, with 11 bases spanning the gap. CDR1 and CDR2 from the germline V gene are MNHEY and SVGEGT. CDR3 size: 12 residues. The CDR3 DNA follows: TGTGCCAGTATAGACAGCTACACTGAAGCTTTCTTT. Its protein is CASIDSYTEAFF.

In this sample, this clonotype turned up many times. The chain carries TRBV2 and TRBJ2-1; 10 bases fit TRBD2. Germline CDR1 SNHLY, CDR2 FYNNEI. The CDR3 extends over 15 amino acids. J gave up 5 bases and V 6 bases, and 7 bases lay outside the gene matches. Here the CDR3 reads CASSAGTSADNEQFF. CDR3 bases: TGTGCCAGCAGCGCCGGGACTAGCGCCGACAATGAGCAGTTCTTC.

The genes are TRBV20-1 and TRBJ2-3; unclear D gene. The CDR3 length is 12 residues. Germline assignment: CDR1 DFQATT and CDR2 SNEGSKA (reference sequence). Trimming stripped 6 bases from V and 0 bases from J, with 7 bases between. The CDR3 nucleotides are TGCAGTGCGGCCGCTAGCACAGATACGCAGTATTTT. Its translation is CSAAASTDTQYF.

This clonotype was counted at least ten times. CDR3 coding DNA: TGCGCCAGCAGCTTGCTTAGGGCCGGTGAGCAGTTCTTC. Translating it yields CASSLLRAGEQFF. The V and J genes are TRBV5-1 and TRBJ2-1; D not resolved. V was shortened by 1 base and J by 9 bases, with 11 bases between the two germline ends. This CDR3 has 13 residues. Germline CDR1 and CDR2: SGHRS and YFSETQ.

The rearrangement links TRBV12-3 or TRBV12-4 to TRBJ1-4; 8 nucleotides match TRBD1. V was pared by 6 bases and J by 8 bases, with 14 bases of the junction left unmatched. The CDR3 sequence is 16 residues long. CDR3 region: CASSSTRTGRGEKLFF. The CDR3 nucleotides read TGTGCCAGCAGCTCTACAAGGACAGGGCGGGGGGAAAAACTGTTTTTT.

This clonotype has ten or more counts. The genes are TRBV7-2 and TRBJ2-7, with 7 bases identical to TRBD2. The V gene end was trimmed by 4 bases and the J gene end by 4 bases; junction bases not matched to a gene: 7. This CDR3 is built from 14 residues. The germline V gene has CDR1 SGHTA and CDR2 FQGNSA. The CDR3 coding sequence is TGTGCCAGCAGCTCAAGCGGGACGTTGTACGAGCAGTACTTC. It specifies CASSSSGTLYEQYF.

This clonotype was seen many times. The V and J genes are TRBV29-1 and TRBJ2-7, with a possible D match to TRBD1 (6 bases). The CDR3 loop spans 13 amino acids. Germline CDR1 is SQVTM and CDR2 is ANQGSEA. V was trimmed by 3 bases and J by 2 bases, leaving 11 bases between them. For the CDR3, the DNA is TGCAGCGTTGAGGGGACACACACCTACGAGCAGTACTTC. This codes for CSVEGTHTYEQYF.

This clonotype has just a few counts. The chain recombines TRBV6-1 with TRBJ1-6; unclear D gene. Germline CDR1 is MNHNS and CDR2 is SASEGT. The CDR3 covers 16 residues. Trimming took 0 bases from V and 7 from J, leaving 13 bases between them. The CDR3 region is CASSEAGGPSNSPLHF. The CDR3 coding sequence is TGTGCCAGCAGTGAAGCGGGAGGGCCGTCGAATTCACCCCTCCACTTT.